Shown below are 10 T cell receptor beta chains from a single sample sequenced in a study of cytomegalovirus exposure and HLA in healthy donors. Primers for the PCR totalled 60 Vbeta and 13 Jbeta. Clones were read by immunoSEQ multiplex PCR, and TCRdb kept only the in-frame ones, dropping some. This repertoire shows more than 90,000 clones, over 60% found once; its top ten account for 7.5% to 9%. The sequenced sample consisted of PBMCs. Receptor source: a female donor in good health and CMV-seronegative.

This clone was detected only a few times. The chain links TRBV5-6 to TRBJ2-7, with D possibly matching TRBD1 (5 bases). This CDR3 contains 14 residues. V lost 0 bases and J lost 2, with 9 bases in between. CDR1 SGHDT and CDR2 YYEEEE come from the germline V gene. CDR3 coding DNA: TGTGCCAGCAGCTTGGGACAGTTAACCTACGAGCAGTACTTC. This sequence encodes CASSLGQLTYEQYF.

The chain is built from TRBV28 and TRBJ2-3, with 12 bases aligning to TRBD2. After removal of 5 bases from V and 10 bases from J, the junction contained 10 bases not matched to a gene. There are 15 residues in the CDR3. From germline, CDR1 is MDHEN and CDR2 SYDVKM. The CDR3 reads CASSAPLLAGGAQYF. As DNA, the CDR3 is TGTGCCAGCAGTGCCCCCTTGCTAGCGGGAGGGGCGCAGTATTTT.

This chain connects TRBV2 to TRBJ2-2; 10 bases align to TRBD2. The CDR3 is 16 residues long. Germline CDR1 is SNHLY and CDR2 is FYNNEI. V lost 0 bases to trimming and J lost 8 bases; unmatched junction nucleotides: 6. CDR3 in DNA: TGTGCCAGCAGTGAAGCAATAGCGGGAGGTTCGGGGGAGCTGTTTTTT. This codes for CASSEAIAGGSGELFF.

V gene TRBV28 combines with J gene TRBJ1-1; a possible D gene is TRBD1 (6 bases). This CDR3 has 15 residues. Trimming shortened V by 2 bases and J by 0 bases, and 10 bases separated the two germline ends. Germline CDR1 and CDR2: MDHEN and SYDVKM. CDR3 protein: CASSLVGQMNTEAFF. CDR3 in DNA: TGTGCCAGCAGTTTAGTAGGACAGATGAACACTGAAGCTTTCTTT.

The chain couples TRBV19 to TRBJ2-1, with D perhaps TRBD2 (5 bases). The V end was cut by 2 bases, the J end by 3 bases, with 5 bases between. The CDR3 has 13 amino acids. Germline CDR1 is LNHDA and CDR2 is SQIVND (reference sequence). The CDR3 loop is CASSISGYNEQFF. CDR3 in DNA: TGTGCCAGTAGTATAAGCGGCTACAATGAGCAGTTCTTC.

This clone was seen only a few times. The chain uses TRBV10-1 and TRBJ2-7, with a weak D call TRBD2 (5 bases). Germline V gives CDR1 WNHNN, CDR2 SYGVQD (reference sequence). Trimming cost V 6 bases and J 5 bases, with 11 bases left between them. This CDR3 is built from 12 residues. CDR3 DNA sequence: TGCGCCAGCAGCAAAAGAGCGGACGAGCAGTACTTC. This codes for CASSKRADEQYF.

J is TRBJ1-2 and V is TRBV27; TRBD1 aligns across 8 bases. Per the germline V gene, CDR1 is MNHEY and CDR2 is SMNVEV (reference sequence). This CDR3 contains 15 residues. V shed 5 bases and J 4 bases; nucleotides not matched to a gene: 9. This CDR3 reads CASSTQTGAFYGYTF. DNA of the CDR3: TGTGCCAGCAGTACACAGACAGGGGCCTTCTATGGCTACACCTTC.

The chain combines TRBV28 with TRBJ1-2; D unresolved. Trimming stripped 9 bases from V and 4 bases from J, with 12 bases between. Looked up from germline, CDR1 is MDHEN and CDR2 is SYDVKM. This CDR3 has 12 residues. As DNA, the CDR3 is TGTGCCAGTTCTCCCGGGTTCTATGGCTACACCTTC. Its translation is CASSPGFYGYTF.

This chain links TRBV5-1 with TRBJ2-1; 9 bases align to TRBD2. After removal of 6 bases from V and 10 bases from J, the junction contained 14 bases not matched to a gene. The CDR3 loop spans 15 amino acids. Germline-derived CDR1 and CDR2 are SGHRS and YFSETQ. The DNA of the CDR3 is TGCGCCAGCAATACGGGGCGGGGGGGATCGGGGGAGCAGTTCTTC. Its protein product is CASNTGRGGSGEQFF.

This clone was seen more than once but under ten times. The genes are TRBV29-1 and TRBJ1-1; 8 bases match TRBD1. With V trimmed by 0 bases and J by 9 bases, 6 bases remained unmatched. Looked up from germline, CDR1 is SQVTM and CDR2 is ANQGSEA. The CDR3 consists of 13 residues. This chain's CDR3 is CSVEDLRQGKAFF. CDR3 DNA sequence: TGCAGCGTTGAAGATTTGAGACAGGGGAAAGCTTTCTTT. The whole variable domain, filled in from reference TRBV29-1 and TRBJ1-1, reads SAVISQKPSRDICQRGTSLTIQCQVDSQVTMMFWYRQQPGQSLTLIATANQGSEATYESGFVIDKFPISRPNLTFSTLTVSNMSPEDSSIYLCSVEDLRQGKAFFGQGTRLTVV.